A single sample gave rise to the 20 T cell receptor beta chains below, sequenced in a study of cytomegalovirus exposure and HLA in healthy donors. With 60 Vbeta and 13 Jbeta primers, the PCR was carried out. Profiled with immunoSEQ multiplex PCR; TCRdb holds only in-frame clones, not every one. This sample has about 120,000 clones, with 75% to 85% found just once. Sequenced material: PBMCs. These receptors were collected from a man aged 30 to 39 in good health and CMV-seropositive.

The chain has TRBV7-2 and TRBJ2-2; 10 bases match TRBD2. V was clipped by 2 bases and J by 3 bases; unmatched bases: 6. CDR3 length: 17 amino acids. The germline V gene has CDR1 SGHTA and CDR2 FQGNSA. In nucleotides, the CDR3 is TGTGCCAGCAGCTTACGCCTAGCGGGGGATTACACCGGGGAGCTGTTTTTT. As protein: CASSLRLAGDYTGELFF.

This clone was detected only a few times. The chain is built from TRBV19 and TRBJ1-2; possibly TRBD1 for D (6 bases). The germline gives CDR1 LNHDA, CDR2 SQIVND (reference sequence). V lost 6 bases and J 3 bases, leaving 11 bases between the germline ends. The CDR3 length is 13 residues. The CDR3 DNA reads TGTGCCAGTAGGCGGAACAGGGACTATGGCTACACCTTC. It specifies CASRRNRDYGYTF.

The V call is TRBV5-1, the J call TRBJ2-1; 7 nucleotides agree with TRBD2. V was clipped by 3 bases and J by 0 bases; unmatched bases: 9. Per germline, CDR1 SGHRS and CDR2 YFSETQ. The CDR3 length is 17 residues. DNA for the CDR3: TGCGCCAGCAGCTGGGGGGGTGGGGTAAGCTCCTACAATGAGCAGTTCTTC. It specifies CASSWGGGVSSYNEQFF. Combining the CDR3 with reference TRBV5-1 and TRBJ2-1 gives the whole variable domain KAGVTQTPRYLIKTRGQQVTLSCSPISGHRSVSWYQQTPGQGLQFLFEYFSETQRNKGNFPGRFSGRQFSNSRSEMNVSTLELGDSALYLCASSWGGGVSSYNEQFFGPGTRLTVL.

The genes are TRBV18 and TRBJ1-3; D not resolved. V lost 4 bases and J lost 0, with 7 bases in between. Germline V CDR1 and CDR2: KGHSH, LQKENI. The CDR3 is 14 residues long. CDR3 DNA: TGTGCCAGCTCACTAACGAGCTCTGGAAACACCATATATTTT. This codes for CASSLTSSGNTIYF.

The CDR3 region is CASSNRGTYNEQFF. CDR3 DNA sequence: TGTGCCAGCAGTAACAGGGGAACTTACAATGAGCAGTTCTTC. The chain is built from TRBV27 and TRBJ2-1; 7 nucleotides align to TRBD1. Trimming took 5 bases from V and 4 from J; bases not matched to a gene: 5. From germline, CDR1 is MNHEY and CDR2 SMNVEV (reference sequence). The CDR3 runs 14 residues.

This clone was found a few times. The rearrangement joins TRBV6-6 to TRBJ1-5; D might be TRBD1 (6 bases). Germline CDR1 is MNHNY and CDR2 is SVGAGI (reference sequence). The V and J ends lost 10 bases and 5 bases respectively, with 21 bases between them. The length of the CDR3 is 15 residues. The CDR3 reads CATTRRRGADQPQHF. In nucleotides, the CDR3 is TGTGCCACCACCCGCCGGCGGGGGGCTGATCAGCCCCAGCATTTT.

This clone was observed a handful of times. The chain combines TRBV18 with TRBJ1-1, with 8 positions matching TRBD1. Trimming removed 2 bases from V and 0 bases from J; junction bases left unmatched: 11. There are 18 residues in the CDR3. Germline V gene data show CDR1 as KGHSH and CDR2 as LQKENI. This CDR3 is CASSPDRGGIFMNTEAFF. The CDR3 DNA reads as TGTGCCAGCTCACCAGACAGGGGAGGAATATTCATGAACACTGAAGCTTTCTTT. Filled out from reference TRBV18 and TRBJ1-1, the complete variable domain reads NAGVMQNPRHLVRRRGQEARLRCSPMKGHSHVYWYRQLPEEGLKFMVYLQKENIIDESGMPKERFSAEFPKEGPSILRIQQVVRGDSAAYFCASSPDRGGIFMNTEAFFGQGTRLTVV.

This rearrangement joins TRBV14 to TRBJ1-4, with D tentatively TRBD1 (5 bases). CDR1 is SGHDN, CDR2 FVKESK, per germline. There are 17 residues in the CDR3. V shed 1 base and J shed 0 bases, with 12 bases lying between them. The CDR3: CASSQGWGGSTNEKLFF. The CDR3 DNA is TGTGCCAGCAGCCAAGGATGGGGCGGTTCAACTAATGAAAAACTGTTTTTT.

The CDR3 is CASSPSLAQMSYF. The CDR3 bases are TGCGCCAGCAGCCCGTCCCTAGCCCAGATGAGCTACTTC. The chain combines TRBV4-1 with TRBJ2-7, with D possibly being TRBD2 (5 bases). This CDR3 has 13 residues. Looked up from germline, CDR1 is MGHRA and CDR2 is YSYEKL. V was pared by 4 bases and J by 13 bases, with 20 bases between.

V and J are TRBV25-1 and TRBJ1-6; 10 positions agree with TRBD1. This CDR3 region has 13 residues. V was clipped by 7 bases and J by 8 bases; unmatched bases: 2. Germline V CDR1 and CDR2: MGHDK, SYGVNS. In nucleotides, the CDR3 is TGTGCCAGCAAGGGACAGGGGTATTCACCCCTCCACTTT. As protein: CASKGQGYSPLHF.

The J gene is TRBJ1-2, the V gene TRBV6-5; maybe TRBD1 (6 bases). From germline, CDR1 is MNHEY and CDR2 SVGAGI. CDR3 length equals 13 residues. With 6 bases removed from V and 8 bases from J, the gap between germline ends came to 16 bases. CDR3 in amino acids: CASSTRTATGYTF. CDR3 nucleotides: TGTGCCAGCAGCACACGGACAGCGACGGGCTACACCTTC.

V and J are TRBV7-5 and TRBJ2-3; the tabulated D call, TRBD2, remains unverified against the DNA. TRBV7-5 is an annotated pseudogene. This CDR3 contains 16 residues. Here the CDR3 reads CVRSGRAGGESDTQYF. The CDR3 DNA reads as TGTGTCAGAAGCGGGAGGGCGGGGGGCGAGTCAGATACGCAGTATTTT.

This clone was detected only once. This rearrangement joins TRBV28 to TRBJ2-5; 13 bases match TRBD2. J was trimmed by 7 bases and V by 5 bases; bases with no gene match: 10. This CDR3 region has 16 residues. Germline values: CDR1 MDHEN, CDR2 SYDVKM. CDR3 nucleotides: TGTGCCAGCAGTACCCGGACTAGCGGGGGTAGTGGGACCCAGTACTTC. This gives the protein CASSTRTSGGSGTQYF. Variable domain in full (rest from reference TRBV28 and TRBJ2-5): DVKVTQSSRYLVKRTGEKVFLECVQDMDHENMFWYRQDPGLGLRLIYFSYDVKMKEKGDIPEGYSVSREKKERFSLILESASTNQTSMYLCASSTRTSGGSGTQYFGPGTRLLVL.

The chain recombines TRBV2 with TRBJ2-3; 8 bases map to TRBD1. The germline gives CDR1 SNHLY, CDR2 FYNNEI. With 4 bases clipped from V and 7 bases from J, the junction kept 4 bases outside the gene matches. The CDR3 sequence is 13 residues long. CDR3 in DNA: TGTGCCAGCAGTGGACAGGGGTCGAATACGCAGTATTTT. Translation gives CASSGQGSNTQYF. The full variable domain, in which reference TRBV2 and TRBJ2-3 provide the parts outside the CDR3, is EPEVTQTPSHQVTQMGQEVILRCVPISNHLYFYWYRQILGQKVEFLVSFYNNEISEKSEIFDDQFSVERPDGSNFTLKIRSTKLEDSAMYFCASSGQGSNTQYFGPGTRLTVL.

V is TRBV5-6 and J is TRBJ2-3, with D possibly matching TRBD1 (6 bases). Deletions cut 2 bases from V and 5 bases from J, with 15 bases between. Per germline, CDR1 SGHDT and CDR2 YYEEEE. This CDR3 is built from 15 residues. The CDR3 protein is CASSLGGSMQDTQYF. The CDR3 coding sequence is TGTGCCAGCAGCTTAGGGGGTTCGATGCAAGATACGCAGTATTTT.

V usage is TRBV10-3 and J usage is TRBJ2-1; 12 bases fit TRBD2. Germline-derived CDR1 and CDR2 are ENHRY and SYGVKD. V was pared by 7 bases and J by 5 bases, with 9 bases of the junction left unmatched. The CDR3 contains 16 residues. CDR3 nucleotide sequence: TGTGCCATCACCTCATGGACTAGCGGGGAAAACAATGAGCAGTTCTTC. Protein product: CAITSWTSGENNEQFF.

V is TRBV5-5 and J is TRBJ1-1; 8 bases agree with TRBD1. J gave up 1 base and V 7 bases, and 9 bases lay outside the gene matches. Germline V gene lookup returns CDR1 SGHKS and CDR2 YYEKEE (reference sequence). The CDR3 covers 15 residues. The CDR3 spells CASWTSGGTNTEAFF. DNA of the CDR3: TGTGCCAGCTGGACGTCAGGGGGCACGAACACTGAAGCTTTCTTT.

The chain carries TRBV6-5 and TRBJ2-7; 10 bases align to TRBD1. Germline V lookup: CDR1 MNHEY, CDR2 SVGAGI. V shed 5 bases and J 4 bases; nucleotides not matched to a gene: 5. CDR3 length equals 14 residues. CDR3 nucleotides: TGTGCCAGCAGTGAATGGACAGGGGGTTACGAGCAGTACTTC. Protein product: CASSEWTGGYEQYF.

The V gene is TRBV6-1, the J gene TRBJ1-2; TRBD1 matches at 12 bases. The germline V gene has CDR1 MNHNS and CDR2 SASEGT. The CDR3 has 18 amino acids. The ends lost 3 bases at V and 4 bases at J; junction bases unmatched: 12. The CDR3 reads CASSDFGDRGRRGYGYTF. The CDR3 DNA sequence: TGTGCCAGCAGTGACTTCGGGGACAGGGGGCGACGGGGCTATGGCTACACCTTC.

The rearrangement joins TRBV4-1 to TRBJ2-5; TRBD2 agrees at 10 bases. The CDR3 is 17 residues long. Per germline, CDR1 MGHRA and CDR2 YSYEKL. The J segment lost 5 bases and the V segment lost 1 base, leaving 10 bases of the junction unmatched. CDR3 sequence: CASSQVGSGGPGETQYF. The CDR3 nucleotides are TGCGCCAGCAGCCAAGTGGGTAGCGGGGGGCCTGGGGAGACCCAGTACTTC.